This T cell receptor beta chain was recorded in a study of T cell responses to AZD1222 COVID-19 vaccine. Only in-frame clones appear in the TCRdb table, and some are missing; sequencing was by immunoSEQ multiplex PCR. The data show about 140,000 clones, about 90% seen once. The CDR3 is 13 residues long. Trimming pared 3 bases from V and 1 base from J, leaving 7 bases between. Germline V gene data show CDR1 as DFQATT and CDR2 as SNEGSKA (reference sequence). The chain employs TRBV20-1 and TRBJ2-1; a possible D gene is TRBD2 (6 bases). The sample here was peripheral blood, taken on day 0 of AZD1222 vaccination. The source of this sequence is an adult in good health. DNA for the CDR3: TGCAGTGCTAGTCTAGCGTCCTACAATGAGCAGTTCTTC. Encoded protein: CSASLASYNEQFF.